A selection of T cell receptor beta chains follows, all from one sample in a study of human T cells and chemical hapten exposure. Each CDR3 protein gets one entry after TCRdb re-called the RACE reads with MiXCR. Seen here are about 40,000 distinct CDR3 sequences, under 12% observed once, and the top ten hold about 5.9%. Source: whole blood, taken in connection with sensitization to the hapten diphenylcyclopropenone (DPC). All receptors derive from a man aged 25-40 years with alopecia areata. Some clones in this sample may be carry-over from other donors' samples. Both conserved end residues are part of each CDR3. A D gene is named only where the DNA matches it firmly. A clone size is listed for some rows: how often the clone was seen (once, few, many), or a class if it is expanded.

D,V,size,J,DNA,CDR3
-,TRBV6-6,many,TRBJ1-1,TGTGCCAGCAGCGCGCTGACTGAAGCTTTCTTT,CASSALTEAFF
-,TRBV5-1,few,TRBJ2-2,TGCGCCAGCAGCTTGTCAGGACAGATCACCGGGGAGCTGTTTTTT,CASSLSGQITGELFF
TRBD1,TRBV7-8,many,TRBJ1-2,TGTGCCAGCAGCTCCCCCACCCCCGGACAGGGAGGCTATGGCTACACCTTC,CASSSPTPGQGGYGYTF
-,TRBV12-5,-,TRBJ1-1,TGTGCTAGTGGTCTTAACGCTGAAGCTTTCTTT,CASGLNAEAFF
-,TRBV5-1,few,TRBJ2-3,TGCGCCAGCAGCTTGGAAGGGGGGGACTATACGCAGTATTTT,CASSLEGGDYTQYF
-,TRBV5-1,few,TRBJ1-6,TGCGCCAGCAGCTTGGAACAGGCTAATTCACCCCTCCACTTT,CASSLEQANSPLHF
TRBD1,TRBV27,many,TRBJ2-3,TGTGCCAGCAGTCGACAGGGGGCCGGCGGGGGTAGCACAGATACGCAGTATTTT,CASSRQGAGGGSTDTQYF
-,TRBV12-2,-,TRBJ2-5,TGTGCAAGTCGCAATGTCCCTGGGGAGACCCAGTACTTC,CASRNVPGETQYF
TRBD2,TRBV7-2,few,TRBJ2-1,TGTGCCAGCAGTACCTCTCCCGGGACTAGCGGGAGGAATGAGCAGTTCTTC,CASSTSPGTSGRNEQFF
TRBD2,TRBV12-3/TRBV12-4,many,TRBJ2-2,TGTGCCAGCGGGCTAGCGGGTTTTTCCCCGGCTGGGGAGCTGTTTTTT,CASGLAGFSPAGELFF
-,TRBV7-9,-,TRBJ2-3,TGTGCCAGCACTCTGGTGGATACGCAGTATTTT,CASTLVDTQYF
-,TRBV20-1,few,TRBJ2-7,TGCAGTGCTCGCGGGGTCGACGAGCAGTACTTC,CSARGVDEQYF
-,TRBV7-3,-,TRBJ2-2,TGTGCCAGCAGCTTAACCCGGATAGGCGGGGAGCTGTTTTTT,CASSLTRIGGELFF
-,TRBV28,few,TRBJ1-2,TGTGCCAGCAGTTTCACAGGACCAACCTATGGCTACACCTTC,CASSFTGPTYGYTF
TRBD1,TRBV5-1,many,TRBJ1-4,TGCGCCAGCAGCTTCTGGGACAGGGCTCAGGAAAAACTGTTTTTT,CASSFWDRAQEKLFF
-,TRBV6-6,many,TRBJ2-7,TGTGCCAGCAGGCACGGGGATTCCTACGAGCAGTACTTC,CASRHGDSYEQYF
-,TRBV4-2,few,TRBJ2-5,TGTGCCAGCAGCCAAGCAGGGTTAGCGGTATACCAAGAGACCCAGTACTTC,CASSQAGLAVYQETQYF
TRBD1,TRBV3-1,many,TRBJ2-1,TGTGCCAGCGAGGACCGGGACAGGGGGCCAGCCTACAATGAGCAGTTCTTC,CASEDRDRGPAYNEQFF
TRBD2,TRBV27,-,TRBJ2-5,TGTGCCAGCGGGACTAGCGGATACCAAGAGACCCAGTACTTC,CASGTSGYQETQYF
-,TRBV3-1,-,TRBJ2-5,TGTGCCAGCAGCCAAGTTCCCTCAGAGACCCAGTACTTC,CASSQVPSETQYF
-,TRBV7-9,many,TRBJ2-3,TGTGCCAGCAGCTCAACCTCGGGACTGAGCACAGATACGCAGTATTTT,CASSSTSGLSTDTQYF
-,TRBV27,many,TRBJ2-1,TGTGCCAGCAGCATCAGTTTAGCCGGTGAGCAGTTCTTC,CASSISLAGEQFF
TRBD1,TRBV12-3/TRBV12-4,many,TRBJ1-2,TGTGCCACCCGGGGACAGGGTAGATTTCTAGAGGGCTACACCTTC,CATRGQGRFLEGYTF
-,TRBV18,many,TRBJ1-1,TGTGCCAGCTCACAGGGGTCGAACACTGAAGCTTTCTTT,CASSQGSNTEAFF
TRBD2,TRBV29-1,-,TRBJ2-3,TGCAGCGTCACCGGCTTGATAGCGGGGACAGATACGCAGTATTTT,CSVTGLIAGTDTQYF
-,TRBV15,few,TRBJ1-5,TGTGCCACCAGCAGAGGTTCAGGGGCCTATCAGCCCCAGCATTTT,CATSRGSGAYQPQHF
TRBD2,TRBV20-1,many,TRBJ2-1,TGCAGTGCTAGAGACTGGACTAGCTACAATGAGCAGTTCTTC,CSARDWTSYNEQFF
-,TRBV11-2,-,TRBJ2-3,TGTGCCAGCAGGACCGGAGATACGCAGTATTTT,CASRTGDTQYF
-,TRBV4-1,-,TRBJ1-4,TGCGCCAGCAGCCACGCTCTATTTCTGCGTGTGGGAGATGAAAAACTGTTTTTT,CASSHALFLRVGDEKLFF
TRBD2,TRBV6-4,-,TRBJ2-2,TGTGCCAGCAGTGAACGGGGGGGACCCACCGGGGAGCTGTTTTTT,CASSERGGPTGELFF
-,TRBV20-1,-,TRBJ1-1,TGCAGTGCTAGAGACCCGAACACTGAAGCTTTCTTT,CSARDPNTEAFF
-,TRBV4-3,few,TRBJ1-5,TGCGCCAGCAGCCACAGTACAGCCGAGGGGCAGCCCCAGCATTTT,CASSHSTAEGQPQHF
-,TRBV20-1,few,TRBJ1-2,TGCAGTGCTAGAGGGCGCGGGTTGCTATCTGGGGCCGGCTACACCTTC,CSARGRGLLSGAGYTF
-,TRBV20-1,-,TRBJ1-3,TGCGGTGCTTACCTTACGGGACACCTTGGAAACACCATATATTTT,CGAYLTGHLGNTIYF
TRBD2,TRBV6-5,few,TRBJ2-5,TGTGCCAGCAGTCGCGGCGCAGTCGGGGGGGCCGGAGAGACCCAGTACTTC,CASSRGAVGGAGETQYF
-,TRBV12-3/TRBV12-4,few,TRBJ2-1,TGTGCCAGCAGTTTAGGGCGTGAGCAGTTCTTC,CASSLGREQFF
-,TRBV2,-,TRBJ1-5,TGTGCCAGCAGACGGAGGGACAATCAGCCCCAGCATTTT,CASRRRDNQPQHF
-,TRBV29-1,-,TRBJ1-1,TGCAGCGCCGCCCCTCAAGGGATGAACACTGAAGCTTTCTTT,CSAAPQGMNTEAFF
TRBD2,TRBV7-2,few,TRBJ2-3,TGTGCCAGCAGCTCACGGGGTGGCGGGAGGGCCGCAGATACGCAGTATTTT,CASSSRGGGRAADTQYF
TRBD2,TRBV28,many,TRBJ2-1,TGTGCCAGCAGTGGCGGGACTAGCGGGAGGCTCCACTACAATGAGCAGTTCTTC,CASSGGTSGRLHYNEQFF